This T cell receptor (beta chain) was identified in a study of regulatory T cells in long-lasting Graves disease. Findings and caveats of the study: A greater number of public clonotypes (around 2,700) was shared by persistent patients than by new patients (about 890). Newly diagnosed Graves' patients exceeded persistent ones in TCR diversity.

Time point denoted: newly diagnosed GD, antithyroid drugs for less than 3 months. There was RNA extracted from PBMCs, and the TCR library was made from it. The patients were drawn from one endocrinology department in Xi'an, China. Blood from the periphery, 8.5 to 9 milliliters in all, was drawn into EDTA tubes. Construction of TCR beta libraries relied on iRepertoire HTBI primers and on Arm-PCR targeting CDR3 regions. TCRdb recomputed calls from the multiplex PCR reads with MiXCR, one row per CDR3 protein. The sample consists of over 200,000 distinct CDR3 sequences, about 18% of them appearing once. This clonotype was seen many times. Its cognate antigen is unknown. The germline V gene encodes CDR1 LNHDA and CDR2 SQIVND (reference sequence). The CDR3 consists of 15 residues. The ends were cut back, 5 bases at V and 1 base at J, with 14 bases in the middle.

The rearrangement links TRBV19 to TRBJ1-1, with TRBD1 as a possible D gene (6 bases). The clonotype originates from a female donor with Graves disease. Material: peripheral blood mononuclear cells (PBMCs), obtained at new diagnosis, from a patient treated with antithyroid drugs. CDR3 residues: CASSPGGGPNTEAFF. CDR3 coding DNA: TGTGCCAGTAGTCCCGGGGGGGGGCCGAACACTGAAGCTTTCTTT.